This TCR beta chain was sequenced in a study of response to subunit inactivated influenza vaccine. TCRdb fed the RT-PCR reads into MiXCR, producing one record per CDR3 protein. This sample carries 550,000 to 600,000 distinct CDR3 sequences, 12% of them seen once, and the ten largest clones take more than 8.5%. Overall study results and limits: The authors suggested that every seasonal influenza vaccination recruits few new T cells.

This clonotype was seen a few times. Its antigen is currently unknown. The receptor was derived from a man aged 50-60 years who received an inactivated influenza vaccine. The specimen was PBMCs from blood, collected on the day of vaccination.

The CDR3 loop is CASTRLAGGPEMGAKNIQYF. The CDR3 DNA reads TGTGCCAGCACTAGACTAGCGGGAGGGCCTGAGATGGGGGCCAAAAACATTCAGTACTTC. The chain recombines TRBV2 with TRBJ2-4; TRBD2 matches 14 bases. The CDR3 covers 20 residues. V lost 7 bases and J lost 1; bases outside the gene matches: 15. CDR1 and CDR2 from the germline V gene are SNHLY and FYNNEI.